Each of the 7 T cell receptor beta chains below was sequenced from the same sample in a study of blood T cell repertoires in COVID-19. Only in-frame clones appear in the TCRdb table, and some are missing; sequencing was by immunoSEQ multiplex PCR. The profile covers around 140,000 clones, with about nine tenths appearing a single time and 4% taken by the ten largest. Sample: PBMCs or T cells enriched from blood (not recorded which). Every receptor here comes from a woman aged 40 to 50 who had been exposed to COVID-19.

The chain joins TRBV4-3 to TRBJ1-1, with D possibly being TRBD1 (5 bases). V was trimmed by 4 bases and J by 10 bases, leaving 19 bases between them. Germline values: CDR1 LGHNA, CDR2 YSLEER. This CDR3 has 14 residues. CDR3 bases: TGCGCCAGCAGCCCGACAGCACGAGTATTGCGAGCTTTCTTT. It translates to CASSPTARVLRAFF.

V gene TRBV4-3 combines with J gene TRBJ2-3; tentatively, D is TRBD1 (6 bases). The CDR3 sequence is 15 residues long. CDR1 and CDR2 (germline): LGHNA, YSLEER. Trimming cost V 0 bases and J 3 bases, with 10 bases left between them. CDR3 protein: CASSQDGGPTDTQYF. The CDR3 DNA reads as TGCGCCAGCAGCCAAGATGGGGGCCCGACAGATACGCAGTATTTT.

Written as DNA, the CDR3 is TGTGCCAGCAGCCCGGGACTAGCGGGATCCCCCGGGGAGCTGTTTTTT. It is translated as CASSPGLAGSPGELFF. The rearrangement uses TRBV7-9 and TRBJ2-2; TRBD2 aligns across 13 bases. Germline CDR1 SEHNR, CDR2 FQNEAQ (reference sequence). V lost 5 bases and J lost 6; bases outside the gene matches: 6. The CDR3 is made up of 16 amino acids.

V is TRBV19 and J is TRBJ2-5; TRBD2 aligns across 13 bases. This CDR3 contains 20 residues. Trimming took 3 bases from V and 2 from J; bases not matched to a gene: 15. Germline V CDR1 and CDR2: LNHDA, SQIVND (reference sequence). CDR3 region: CASSIRTSGRKRRPQETQYF. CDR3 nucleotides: TGTGCCAGTAGTATCCGGACTAGCGGGAGAAAGAGGAGACCTCAAGAGACCCAGTACTTC. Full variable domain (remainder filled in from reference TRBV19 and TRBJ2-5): DGGITQSPKYLFRKEGQNVTLSCEQNLNHDAMYWYRQDPGQGLRLIYYSQIVNDFQKGDIAEGYSVSREKKESFPLTVTSAQKNPTAFYLCASSIRTSGRKRRPQETQYFGPGTRLLVL.

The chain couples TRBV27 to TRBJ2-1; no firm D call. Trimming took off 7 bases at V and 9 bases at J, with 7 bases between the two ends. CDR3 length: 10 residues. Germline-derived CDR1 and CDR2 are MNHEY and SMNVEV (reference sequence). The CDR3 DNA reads TGTGCCAGCACCTATGCTGAGCAGTTCTTC. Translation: CASTYAEQFF.

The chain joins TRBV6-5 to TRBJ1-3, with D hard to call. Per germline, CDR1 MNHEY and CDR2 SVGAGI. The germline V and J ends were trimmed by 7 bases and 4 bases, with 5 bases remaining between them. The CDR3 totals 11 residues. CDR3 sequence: CASTLGNTIYF. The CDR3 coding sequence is TGTGCCAGCACCCTCGGAAACACCATATATTTT.

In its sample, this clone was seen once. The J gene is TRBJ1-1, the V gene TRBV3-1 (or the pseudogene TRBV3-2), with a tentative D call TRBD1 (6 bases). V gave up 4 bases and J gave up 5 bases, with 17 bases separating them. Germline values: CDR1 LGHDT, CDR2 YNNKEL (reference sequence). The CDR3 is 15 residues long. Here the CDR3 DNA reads TGTGCCAGCAGCCCCGATCGGGGAGGGGGGACTGAAGCTTTCTTT. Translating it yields CASSPDRGGGTEAFF.